Below are 26 T cell receptor beta chains sequenced from a single sample in a study of blood T cell repertoires in COVID-19. Some clones are missing from TCRdb's copy, which holds only in-frame ones; the method was immunoSEQ multiplex PCR. This table holds 250,000 to 300,000 clones, 85% to 90% found once. The sample was PBMCs or T cells enriched from blood (not recorded which). These receptors came from a man younger than 35 who had recovered from COVID-19.

This clone came up once. The gene calls are TRBV5-1 and TRBJ2-3; D call uncertain. Germline V CDR1 and CDR2: SGHRS, YFSETQ. Trimming took off 4 bases at V and 3 bases at J, with 21 bases between the two ends. This CDR3 is 17 amino acids long. DNA for the CDR3: TGCGCCAGCAGCCATGACCCGGTCGGCGAGAGGACAGATACGCAGTATTTT. Translated, it gives CASSHDPVGERTDTQYF.

This chain joins TRBV6-5 and TRBJ2-4; 7 positions match TRBD1. The V gene end was trimmed by 5 bases and the J gene end by 3 bases; junction bases not matched to a gene: 7. The length of the CDR3 is 15 residues. Germline-derived CDR1 and CDR2 are MNHEY and SVGAGI. The DNA of the CDR3 is TGTGCCAGCAGTCGAGGGGGCGCGGACAAAAACATTCAGTACTTC. It translates to CASSRGGADKNIQYF.

The chain joins TRBV15 to TRBJ1-4, with no clear D. Deletions cut 0 bases from V and 7 bases from J, with 15 bases between. This CDR3 has 16 residues. Looked up from germline, CDR1 is LNHNV and CDR2 is YYDKDF (reference sequence). CDR3 coding DNA: TGTGCCACCAGCAGAGATCAAGCCGGGAGAGGTGAAAAACTGTTTTTT. It specifies CATSRDQAGRGEKLFF.

The chain employs TRBV7-9 and TRBJ2-1, with 10 bases that match TRBD2. V lost 3 bases and J lost 5; bases outside the gene matches: 10. CDR3 length equals 17 residues. Germline assignment: CDR1 SEHNR and CDR2 FQNEAQ (reference sequence). The CDR3, as DNA: TGTGCCAGCAGCTTGGCTAGCGGGGGTCAATATAACAATGAGCAGTTCTTC. Translation: CASSLASGGQYNNEQFF.

The chain couples TRBV19 to TRBJ1-3, with 8 bases fitting TRBD1. The CDR3 is made up of 15 amino acids. Germline V gene lookup returns CDR1 LNHDA and CDR2 SQIVND (reference sequence). Losses at the gene ends were 10 bases for V and 1 base for J; bases not matched to a gene: 9. In nucleotides, the CDR3 is TGTGCCACTCTCGACAGGGGCCGGTCTGGAAACACCATATATTTT. Amino acid sequence: CATLDRGRSGNTIYF. The full variable domain, its missing parts supplied by reference TRBV19 and TRBJ1-3, is DGGITQSPKYLFRKEGQNVTLSCEQNLNHDAMYWYRQDPGQGLRLIYYSQIVNDFQKGDIAEGYSVSREKKESFPLTVTSAQKNPTAFYLCATLDRGRSGNTIYFGEGSWLTVV.

For the CDR3, the DNA is TGTGCCAGCAGATTTACAGGATCCTACGAGCAGTACTTC. This codes for CASRFTGSYEQYF. V and J are TRBV6-5 and TRBJ2-7; weak D call: TRBD1 (5 bases). Germline V CDR1 and CDR2: MNHEY, SVGAGI. The V end was cut by 6 bases, the J end by 1 base, with 10 bases between. The CDR3 has 13 residues.

This clone was observed a handful of times. The rearrangement joins TRBV4-1 to TRBJ2-6, with a tentative D call TRBD1 (5 bases). This CDR3 contains 15 residues. CDR1 and CDR2 from the germline V gene are MGHRA and YSYEKL. Trimming cost V 5 bases and J 5 bases, with 13 bases left between them. This chain's CDR3 is CASSLIQGRANVLTF. The CDR3, as DNA: TGCGCCAGCAGCTTGATCCAGGGTCGGGCCAACGTCCTGACTTTC.

This sequence joins TRBV3-1 (or the pseudogene TRBV3-2) and TRBJ1-5, with D maybe TRBD1 (5 bases). The CDR3 is 13 residues long. The V gene lost 3 bases and the J gene lost 5 bases, with 8 bases spanning the gap. CDR1 and CDR2 from the germline V gene are LGHDT and YNNKEL (reference sequence). The CDR3 protein is CASSQQGHQPQHF. In DNA, the CDR3 is TGTGCCAGCAGCCAGCAGGGTCATCAGCCCCAGCATTTT.

The CDR3 nucleotides read TGTGCCAGCAGCCCCCTGGCAGGCCCAAATTCACCCCTCCACTTT. Protein sequence: CASSPLAGPNSPLHF. This chain joins TRBV27 and TRBJ1-6; the D is unclear. The CDR3 has 15 residues. V lost 6 bases and J 7 bases, leaving 16 bases between the germline ends. Germline V gene sequence: CDR1 MNHEY, CDR2 SMNVEV (reference sequence).

The chain links TRBV28 to TRBJ2-6; D might be TRBD1 (5 bases). Trimming pared 2 bases from V and 2 bases from J, leaving 16 bases between. The germline V gene encodes CDR1 MDHEN and CDR2 SYDVKM. The CDR3 is 18 residues long. DNA of the CDR3: TGTGCCAGCAGTTTACGGATAAAGAGACAGACTGGGGCCAACGTCCTGACTTTC. It is translated as CASSLRIKRQTGANVLTF.

V usage is TRBV6-5 and J usage is TRBJ2-1; 10 positions agree with TRBD2. J lost 9 bases, V lost 10 bases, and 15 bases had no gene match. This CDR3 has 15 residues. Germline V CDR1 and CDR2: MNHEY, SVGAGI. Here the CDR3 reads CAINRVAGGLGEQFF. CDR3 coding DNA: TGTGCCATTAACAGGGTAGCGGGGGGATTGGGTGAGCAGTTCTTC.

Points on this clone: This specimen includes other DNA sequences encoding the same CDR3. V and J are TRBV6-5 and TRBJ2-7, with D perhaps matching TRBD1 (6 bases). Trimming took 0 bases from V and 4 from J, leaving 7 bases between them. The length of the CDR3 is 13 residues. CDR1 and CDR2 (germline): MNHEY, SVGAGI. The CDR3 sequence is CASSYSRGYEQYF. The CDR3 bases are TGTGCCAGCAGTTACTCCAGGGGTTACGAGCAGTACTTC.

V and J are TRBV12-3 or TRBV12-4 and TRBJ2-7; 7 nucleotides align to TRBD1. This CDR3 region has 13 residues. With 3 bases clipped from V and 1 base from J, the junction kept 0 bases outside the gene matches. The chain's CDR3 is CASSLGQSYEQYF. CDR3 sequence (DNA): TGTGCCAGCAGTTTGGGACAGTCCTACGAGCAGTACTTC.

The count of this clone is one. The rearrangement uses TRBV19 and TRBJ1-6; perhaps TRBD1 as D (5 bases). The germline V gene encodes CDR1 LNHDA and CDR2 SQIVND (reference sequence). There are 16 residues in the CDR3. Trimming left V 7 bases short and J 9 bases short, with 22 bases between. CDR3 coding DNA: TGTGCCAGTACGTGGTATGTGGGGGGGGTACCTTCACCCCTCCACTTT. Translated: CASTWYVGGVPSPLHF.

V usage is TRBV11-2 and J usage is TRBJ1-1, with D uncertain. The CDR3 covers 11 residues. CDR1 is SGHAT and CDR2 is FQNNGV in the germline V gene. The germline V and J ends were trimmed by 4 bases and 10 bases, with 10 bases remaining between them. CDR3 protein: CASSWKEGAFF. In DNA form, the CDR3 reads TGTGCCAGCAGCTGGAAGGAGGGAGCTTTCTTT.

The V and J genes are TRBV12-3 or TRBV12-4 and TRBJ2-1, with a weak D call TRBD1 (6 bases). The CDR3 length is 13 residues. V gave up 5 bases and J gave up 8 bases, with 13 bases separating them. The CDR3 DNA sequence: TGTGCCAGCAGTACAGGGTTGGCGGATGAGCAGTTCTTC. Residues: CASSTGLADEQFF.

The gene calls are TRBV5-1 and TRBJ2-7; 10 bases map to TRBD2. After removal of 4 bases from V and 6 bases from J, the junction contained 10 bases not matched to a gene. The CDR3 runs to 15 residues. Germline CDR1 and CDR2: SGHRS and YFSETQ. For the CDR3, the DNA is TGCGCCAGCAGCGGTAGCGGGGGGTCCTCCGCCGAGCAGTACTTC. It encodes CASSGSGGSSAEQYF.

J is TRBJ1-2 and V is TRBV12-3 or TRBV12-4, with a weak D call TRBD1 (6 bases). The germline V and J ends were trimmed by 6 bases and 4 bases, with 12 bases remaining between them. There are 13 residues in the CDR3. The chain's CDR3 is CASRNGQLYGYTF. Here the CDR3 DNA reads TGTGCCAGCAGGAACGGACAGCTCTATGGCTACACCTTC.

The CDR3 protein is CASSRQGISTEAFF. The CDR3 nucleotides read TGTGCCAGTAGCCGACAGGGAATTAGCACTGAAGCTTTCTTT. The V gene is TRBV19, the J gene TRBJ1-1; TRBD1 agrees at 7 bases. J gave up 4 bases and V 6 bases, and 8 bases lay outside the gene matches. CDR3 length: 14 residues. CDR1 is LNHDA and CDR2 is SQIVND in the germline V gene (reference sequence).

The chain joins TRBV6-4 to TRBJ2-1; 8 bases are a match to TRBD1. CDR3 length equals 16 residues. Unmatched junction bases numbered 13, after V lost 3 bases and J lost 9 bases. Germline V lookup: CDR1 MRHNA, CDR2 SNTAGT. CDR3 in DNA: TGTGCCAGCAGTGATCAGGGGGCTGAAGAGGGTGGTGAGCAGTTCTTC. Protein product: CASSDQGAEEGGEQFF.

The rearrangement links TRBV19 to TRBJ1-1; TRBD1 matches at 8 bases. The CDR3 consists of 14 residues. Germline CDR1 reads LNHDA; CDR2 reads SQIVND (reference sequence). Losses at the gene ends were 3 bases for V and 5 bases for J; bases not matched to a gene: 5. The CDR3 protein is CASSMGQGATEAFF. For the CDR3, the DNA is TGTGCCAGTAGTATGGGGCAGGGGGCAACTGAAGCTTTCTTT.

A single count supports this clone. The V and J genes are TRBV5-1 and TRBJ1-1; D remains ambiguous. The CDR3 loop spans 13 amino acids. In germline, CDR1 is SGHRS, CDR2 YFSETQ. The V end lost 0 bases, the J end lost 4 bases, and 7 bases lay between the germline ends. The CDR3 region is CASSLAAVTEAFF. In DNA, the CDR3 is TGCGCCAGCAGCTTGGCCGCAGTCACTGAAGCTTTCTTT.

The V gene is TRBV5-1, the J gene TRBJ1-2; tentatively, D is TRBD1 (6 bases). The germline CDR1 and CDR2 sequences are SGHRS and YFSETQ. Trimming removed 2 bases from V and 3 bases from J, with 20 bases in between. The CDR3 consists of 17 residues. Written as DNA, the CDR3 is TGCGCCAGCAGCTTTCCCTCTCGACAAGGGGGGGACTATGGCTACACCTTC. Translated: CASSFPSRQGGDYGYTF.

This chain connects TRBV5-4 to TRBJ2-5; maybe TRBD1 (6 bases). Germline-derived CDR1 and CDR2 are SGHNT and YYREEE (reference sequence). This CDR3 contains 17 residues. V was pared by 3 bases and J by 5 bases, with 23 bases between. The CDR3 spells CASSSNKWTQGGETQYF. DNA of the CDR3: TGTGCCAGCAGCTCCAATAAGTGGACACAGGGCGGCGAGACCCAGTACTTC.

The chain recombines TRBV7-9 with TRBJ2-2, with D tentatively TRBD2 (6 bases). Germline-derived CDR1 and CDR2 are SEHNR and FQNEAQ (reference sequence). Between the trimmed V and J ends, which lost 8 bases and 7 bases, there was a span of 8 bases. The CDR3 is 11 residues long. CDR3 loop: CASGGNGELFF. The CDR3, as DNA: TGTGCCAGCGGGGGGAACGGGGAGCTGTTTTTT.

For this clone: Other DNA sequences in this specimen translate into the identical CDR3. V and J are TRBV27 and TRBJ2-7; D not certain. V shed 2 bases and J shed 1 base, with 6 bases lying between them. The CDR3 is made up of 13 amino acids. CDR1 is MNHEY and CDR2 is SMNVEV in the germline V gene (reference sequence). CDR3 sequence reads: CASSLRGSYEQYF. The DNA for the CDR3 is TGTGCCAGCAGTTTACGCGGATCCTACGAGCAGTACTTC.